Described below is a single T cell receptor beta chain sequence and its context. Antigen unknown. Using immunoSEQ multiplex PCR, the repertoire was profiled, and TCRdb retains in-frame clones only, with some absent. The repertoire holds 170,000 or so clones, with 85% to 95% as singletons. This entry comes from a study of T cell responses to AZD1222 COVID-19 vaccine. About the research overall: Pooled together were second doses at about 4 or about 12 weeks. Study-wide points: Repertoire sampling was restricted to post-peak T cell response timepoints. There were mostly white British donors and more females than males, and clonal diversity was possibly underestimated. Across spike, vaccine-associated CD4 TCRs were found, dominant at 160-218 and 743-854.

Germline V gene data show CDR1 as MNHEY and CDR2 as SVGEGT. V gave up 7 bases and J gave up 1 base; unmatched junction bases: 7. This CDR3 has 16 amino acids. The chain joins TRBV6-2 or TRBV6-3 to TRBJ1-5; 10 nucleotides align to TRBD1. This TCR was recovered from an adult in good health. The specimen was peripheral blood, collected on day 0 of AZD1222 vaccination. This CDR3 reads CASTPRQGASNQPQHF. DNA for the CDR3: TGTGCCAGCACCCCAAGACAGGGGGCGAGCAATCAGCCCCAGCATTTT.